Listed below are T cell receptor beta chains from one sample, sequenced in a study of radiotherapy plus CTLA-4 blockade in lung cancer. Clones were read by immunoSEQ multiplex PCR, and TCRdb kept only the in-frame ones, dropping some. The data contain approximately 100,000 clones, approximately 85% of them singletons. This sample comprised peripheral blood, obtained from a patient treated with radiotherapy plus ipilimumab. The receptor source for this set is a human donor with non-small cell lung cancer who had a partial response to radiotherapy plus ipilimumab. The CDR3 runs from the conserved cysteine through the conserved F or W. A D gene is named only where the DNA matches it firmly. Clone size appears in some rows only: once, few, many, or a class for an expanded clone.

v_call: TRBV2
d_call: TRBD1
clone_size: -
j_call: TRBJ2-3
cdr3_nt: TGTGCCAGCAGTCCTCCCGGGACAGGGGGCACAGATACGCAGTATTTT
cdr3_aa: CASSPPGTGGTDTQYF

v_call: TRBV7-3
d_call: -
clone_size: -
j_call: TRBJ2-6
cdr3_nt: TGTGCCAGCAGCTTAAAACTAGGGACTGGGGCCAACGTCCTGACTTTC
cdr3_aa: CASSLKLGTGANVLTF

v_call: TRBV10-2
d_call: -
clone_size: -
j_call: TRBJ2-3
cdr3_nt: TGCGCCAGCAGTGACAGACAGAGCACAGATACGCAGTATTTT
cdr3_aa: CASSDRQSTDTQYF

v_call: TRBV2
d_call: TRBD1
clone_size: -
j_call: TRBJ1-5
cdr3_nt: TGTGCCAGCAGTCGGGACAGGGGTAATCAGCCCCAGCATTTT
cdr3_aa: CASSRDRGNQPQHF

v_call: TRBV9
d_call: -
clone_size: -
j_call: TRBJ2-3
cdr3_nt: TGTGCCAGCAGCGTAGGGGGCCATGGCACAGATACGCAGTATTTT
cdr3_aa: CASSVGGHGTDTQYF

v_call: TRBV28
d_call: TRBD1
clone_size: -
j_call: TRBJ2-5
cdr3_nt: TGTGCCAGCAGCCCCGGGACAGGGGTAGGCGAGACCCAGTACTTC
cdr3_aa: CASSPGTGVGETQYF

v_call: TRBV19
d_call: TRBD1
clone_size: -
j_call: TRBJ1-2
cdr3_nt: TGTGCCAGTAGTATAGGAGCAGGGGGCTTAAGCTACACCTTC
cdr3_aa: CASSIGAGGLSYTF

v_call: TRBV5-1
d_call: -
clone_size: -
j_call: TRBJ1-1
cdr3_nt: TGCGCCAGCAGCTTTTTCCCTGAGGGCACTGAAGCTTTCTTT
cdr3_aa: CASSFFPEGTEAFF

v_call: TRBV4-1
d_call: -
clone_size: -
j_call: TRBJ1-1
cdr3_nt: TGCGCCAGCAGCGGGCCTTTCAAGCGGACTGAAGCTTTCTTT
cdr3_aa: CASSGPFKRTEAFF

v_call: TRBV6-6
d_call: -
clone_size: many
j_call: TRBJ1-3
cdr3_nt: TGTGCCAGCACCGACGGGGGGCGCGGAAACACCATATATTTT
cdr3_aa: CASTDGGRGNTIYF

v_call: TRBV11-2
d_call: TRBD2
clone_size: -
j_call: TRBJ2-1
cdr3_nt: TGTGCCAGCACCAAATACGGGACTAGCGGCTACAATGAGCAGTTCTTC
cdr3_aa: CASTKYGTSGYNEQFF

v_call: TRBV7-6
d_call: -
clone_size: -
j_call: TRBJ2-1
cdr3_nt: TGTGCCAGCAGCTTAATGGGCCGCAGGGATAATGAGCAGTTCTTC
cdr3_aa: CASSLMGRRDNEQFF

v_call: TRBV2
d_call: -
clone_size: -
j_call: TRBJ2-5
cdr3_nt: TGTGCCAGCAATCGGGTAACAAGAGAGACCCAGTACTTC
cdr3_aa: CASNRVTRETQYF

v_call: TRBV28
d_call: TRBD1
clone_size: -
j_call: TRBJ1-5
cdr3_nt: TGTGCCAGCAGTTTGCGGACAGGGGGTCATCAGCCCCAGCATTTT
cdr3_aa: CASSLRTGGHQPQHF